One TCR beta chain is described in this entry. Its antigen has not been determined. The input lacks base qualities; no much larger clone sits a single base away. CDR1 SGDLS and CDR2 YYNGEE were looked up in the germline V gene. Including the terminal cysteine and phenylalanine, the CDR3 comprises 14 residues. Only the CDR3 region is kept as DNA, spanning 42 bases read in frame from base 1. Trimming accounts for 0 bases at V and 8 bases at J, while the number of junction bases matched to no gene is 6. Patients with autoimmune disease history or receiving systemic immunosuppression were excluded from the trial. In every dose cohort, peripheral blood was drawn for TCR sequencing at baseline, cycle 4 day 1, and cycle 7 day 1. The samples were drawn from a first-in-human, open-label, multicenter phase I dose-escalation trial of ivuxolimab. Adults with locally advanced or metastatic melanoma, renal cell carcinoma, hepatocellular carcinoma or head and neck squamous cell carcinoma were enrolled in the trial. CD4+ and CD8+ T cells were sorted separately from peripheral blood before TCR sequencing.

To sequence the TCRbeta CDR3 region, genomic DNA was isolated from the sorted cells. The immunoSEQ Assay was used for sequencing of TCRbeta CDR3 regions. TCRdb's version of the immuneACCESS table is confined to in-frame rearrangements and falls short of the full clone set. An unresolved V gene accounts for under half of the shortfall where checked; the remainder is of unknown origin. In all, the sample holds roughly 86,000 clones, and around 90% of those were seen once. The biggest ten clones account for approximately 7.4% of the sample. The data were taken from a study of OX40 agonist ivuxolimab in advanced cancers. In the study overall: Ivuxolimab was a fully human IgG2 agonistic monoclonal antibody targeting the costimulatory receptor OX40 (CD134). Intravenous ivuxolimab was administered to patients every 2 weeks at six dose levels: 0.01, 0.1, 0.3, 1.5, 3 and 10 mg/kg. Of the roughly 53 patients in dose escalation, some 19 had hepatocellular carcinoma, some 15 had melanoma, 9 had renal cell carcinoma and 9 had head and neck cancer. The dose-escalation cohort was about 83% male with a mean age of about 58 years, ranging from about 20 to 80. Patients were allowed to have had prior anti-PD-1, anti-PD-L1 or anti-CTLA-4 therapy, and roughly 40% of the dose-escalation patients had been treated with checkpoint inhibitors. Partial responses were achieved by three dose-escalation patients, of whom one had hepatocellular carcinoma and two had cutaneous melanoma. Peripheral TCRbeta sequencing aimed to test whether ivuxolimab altered TCR sequence diversity and caused clonal T-cell expansion. The paper covers the monotherapy dose-escalation part of the phase I ivuxolimab trial, which included N of about 50 patients. The paper as a whole reports these results and caveats: Low levels of normalized T-cell clonal expansion were also shown by some nonresponding patients. Partial responders in the 0.1-3.0 mg/kg groups had among the lowest normalized peripheral clonal expansion, especially among CD8+ T cells. On average, CD8+ T cells showed more expanded clones than CD4+ T cells after ivuxolimab. At doses from 0.1 to 3.0 mg/kg, clonal expansion was seen in both CD4+ and CD8+ blood T cells between baseline and week 6. The antigen specificity of the peripheral T cells that underwent clonal expansion was not determined.

This material consisted of CD4+ or CD8+ T cells sorted from blood, taken in a trial of the OX40 agonist ivuxolimab. The receptor was isolated from an adult with an advanced solid tumor such as melanoma, head and neck, liver or kidney cancer. The rearrangement combines TRBV9 with TRBJ2-7, and 9 bases in between align with TRBD1. The DNA is TGTGCCAGCAGCGTAGAGGGACAGGGATTACAGCAGTACTTC. Its coded protein is CASSVEGQGLQQYF.